These T cell receptor beta chains were read from a single sample in a study of T-cell reconstitution after alpha-beta-depleted transplantation in children. TCRdb fed the PCR reads into MiXCR, producing one record per CDR3 protein. The data contain about 540,000 distinct CDR3 sequences, about 18% of them singletons. Sequencing was performed on PBMCs from the stem cell graft donor, taken from the stem cell graft. These receptors all come from a human donor who donated a stem cell graft to a child with acute lymphoblastic leukemia. Each CDR3 is given with its conserved first and last residue. A D gene is named only where the DNA matches it firmly. Only some rows state a clone size, as once, few, many or a class for expanded clones.

clone_size j_call d_call v_call cdr3_nt cdr3_aa
- TRBJ2-3 - TRBV6-2/TRBV6-3 TGTGCCAGCAGTTACTCCTACAGCACAGATACGCAGTATTTT CASSYSYSTDTQYF
few TRBJ2-7 - TRBV5-6 TGTGCCAGCAGCCCCTGGACCCCGGGAGTCTACGAGCAGTACTTC CASSPWTPGVYEQYF
- TRBJ1-5 - TRBV6-1 TGTGCCAGCCTTTTATGGGGAGTCGATCAGCCCCAGCATTTT CASLLWGVDQPQHF
- TRBJ2-7 TRBD2 TRBV28 TGTGCCAGCAGTTTAACTCTTGGGCGGGAGGGAGTGGCAACCTACGAGCAGTACTTC CASSLTLGREGVATYEQYF
- TRBJ2-1 - TRBV11-2 TGTGCCAGCAGCTTACAGCGCCCCATATTAAATGAGCAGTTCTTC CASSLQRPILNEQFF
- TRBJ1-2 - TRBV11-2 TGTGCCAGCAGCTCCCGGACCTATGGCTACACCTTC CASSSRTYGYTF
few TRBJ2-6 - TRBV6-2/TRBV6-3 TGTGCCAGCAGTTACCCGGACAGATCTGGGGCCAACGTCCTGACTTTC CASSYPDRSGANVLTF
- TRBJ2-1 TRBD2 TRBV11-1 TGTGCCAGCAGCATCGGGACTAGCGGGAGTGGGAGCTCCTACAATGAGCAGTTCTTC CASSIGTSGSGSSYNEQFF
- TRBJ2-7 - TRBV5-1 TGCGCCAGCAGCTTTAAAGCACAGCGTTCCTACGAGCAGTACTTC CASSFKAQRSYEQYF
few TRBJ2-7 - TRBV14 TGTGCCAGCAGCTTAAGAGTGGGGCACGGCTCCTACGAGCAGTACTTC CASSLRVGHGSYEQYF
- TRBJ2-5 TRBD1 TRBV7-9 TGTGCCAGCCTCCCCCAGGGACAGAAAGAGACCCAGTACTTC CASLPQGQKETQYF
few TRBJ2-1 - TRBV2 TGTGCCAGCAGTGAGCGAGGGCCGTCCTACAATGAGCAGTTCTTC CASSERGPSYNEQFF
- TRBJ2-3 - TRBV5-1 TGCGCCAGCAGCCTCATAAATGACCCAGATACGCAGTATTTT CASSLINDPDTQYF
- TRBJ2-5 - TRBV20-1 TGCAGTGCTAGTCTAAGCGGACTACAAGAGACCCAGTACTTC CSASLSGLQETQYF
- TRBJ2-2 TRBD2 TRBV7-9 TGTGCCAGCAGCTATACCCTGACTAGCGGGAACACCGGGGAGCTGTTTTTT CASSYTLTSGNTGELFF
few TRBJ2-3 - TRBV9 TGTGCCAGCAGCGCACGATTCCCTGGCACAGATACGCAGTATTTT CASSARFPGTDTQYF
- TRBJ2-6 TRBD2 TRBV11-2 TGTGCCAGCATCGGACTAGCGGATACATTAAAGACCGACTCTGGGGCCAACGTCCTGACTTTC CASIGLADTLKTDSGANVLTF
few TRBJ2-7 - TRBV7-6 TGTGCCAGCAGCTTATCTCCCAGTAGTTACGAGCAGTACTTC CASSLSPSSYEQYF
few TRBJ1-1 - TRBV27 TGTGCCAGCAGTACCCCCAGACACGGGAACACTGAAGCTTTCTTT CASSTPRHGNTEAFF
few TRBJ2-3 TRBD1 TRBV12-3/TRBV12-4 TGTGCCAGCAGGACTTGGACAGGGGCCACAGATACGCAGTATTTT CASRTWTGATDTQYF
few TRBJ2-7 - TRBV6-1 TGTGCCAGCAGTGTGTCGTACCGCTCCTACGAGCAGTACTTC CASSVSYRSYEQYF
- TRBJ2-1 - TRBV6-4 TGTGCCAGCAGTGAGAGGGATCCCAATGAGCAGTTCTTC CASSERDPNEQFF